The entry below describes one TCR beta chain. Its cognate antigen is unknown. Per germline, CDR1 SEHNR and CDR2 FQNEAQ (reference sequence). Deletions cut 4 bases from V and 2 bases from J, with 17 bases between. The CDR3 sequence is 16 residues long. Prior autoimmune disease or systemic immunosuppression barred patients. The record originates from a study of OX40 agonist ivuxolimab in advanced cancers. Across the study: Three patients, one with hepatocellular carcinoma and two with cutaneous melanoma, responded partially.

Study-level results: Antigen targets of the expanded peripheral T cells went undetermined.

Clones were read by immunoSEQ multiplex PCR, and TCRdb kept only the in-frame ones, dropping some. The repertoire holds tens of thousands of clones, with around 84% as singletons. The gene calls are TRBV7-9 and TRBJ1-1; D may be TRBD1 (6 bases). Sequencing used CD4+ or CD8+ T cells sorted from blood, obtained in a trial of the OX40 agonist ivuxolimab. This clonotype originated in an adult with an advanced solid tumor such as melanoma, head and neck, liver or kidney cancer. The DNA of the CDR3 is TGTGCCAGCAGCTCAAACCCCGGGACACCTAACACTGAAGCTTTCTTT. Protein: CASSSNPGTPNTEAFF.